A single sample is the source of the 21 T cell receptor beta chains below, sequenced in a study of blood T cell repertoires in COVID-19. Clones were read by immunoSEQ multiplex PCR, and TCRdb kept only the in-frame ones, dropping some. The sample consists of under 250,000 clones, 75% to 90% of them appearing once. The source material was PBMCs or T cells enriched from blood (not recorded which). These receptors originate from a woman between 18 and 29 years old in a cohort exposed to, infected with or recovered from COVID-19 (not recorded which).

The chain employs TRBV18 and TRBJ2-1; TRBD1 might be the D (5 bases). This CDR3 is built from 14 residues. CDR1 and CDR2 (germline): KGHSH, LQKENI. V lost 2 bases and J 6 bases, leaving 11 bases between the germline ends. Here the CDR3 reads CASSPGPTVNEQFF. The CDR3 nucleotides read TGTGCCAGCTCACCAGGCCCGACAGTCAATGAGCAGTTCTTC.

The chain recombines TRBV7-2 with TRBJ1-6, with a weak D call TRBD1 (5 bases). The V end lost 5 bases, the J end lost 7 bases, and 12 bases lay between the germline ends. This CDR3 region has 14 residues. Germline CDR1 SGHTA, CDR2 FQGNSA. The chain's CDR3 is CASSPGLENSPLHF. Here the CDR3 DNA reads TGTGCCAGCAGCCCGGGACTGGAGAATTCACCCCTCCACTTT.

The chain employs TRBV5-1 and TRBJ2-5; TRBD1 is a possible D gene (5 bases). Germline V lookup: CDR1 SGHRS, CDR2 YFSETQ. This CDR3 has 14 residues. With 3 bases removed from V and 0 bases from J, the gap between germline ends came to 9 bases. CDR3 amino acids: CASSSTGNQETQYF. The CDR3 nucleotides read TGCGCCAGCAGCTCCACAGGAAACCAAGAGACCCAGTACTTC.

The chain links TRBV11-2 to TRBJ1-1; weak D call: TRBD1 (5 bases). The germline V gene encodes CDR1 SGHAT and CDR2 FQNNGV. CDR3 length: 13 residues. V lost 2 bases and J lost 4, with 8 bases in between. The CDR3 DNA follows: TGTGCCAGCAGCTTACCCAGGGCCACTGAAGCTTTCTTT. Encoded protein: CASSLPRATEAFF. The whole variable domain, remainder taken from reference TRBV11-2 and TRBJ1-1, is EAGVAQSPRYKIIEKRQSVAFWCNPISGHATLYWYQQILGQGPKLLIQFQNNGVVDDSQLPKDRFSAERLKGVDSTLKIQPAKLEDSAVYLCASSLPRATEAFFGQGTRLTVV.

The chain employs TRBV4-2 and TRBJ2-6; 10 nucleotides agree with TRBD2. V lost 2 bases to trimming and J lost 3 bases; unmatched junction nucleotides: 4. CDR3 length: 17 residues. In germline, CDR1 is LGHNA, CDR2 YNFKEQ. The CDR3 is CASSQLSGGVGANVLTF. The CDR3 DNA is TGTGCCAGCAGCCAACTAAGCGGGGGGGTTGGGGCCAACGTCCTGACTTTC.

This clone occurred a few times. The genes are TRBV2 and TRBJ2-2; D possibly corresponds to TRBD2 (5 bases). CDR1 and CDR2 from the germline V gene are SNHLY and FYNNEI. Trimming left V 2 bases short and J 0 bases short, with 16 bases between. This CDR3 contains 18 residues. The CDR3 nucleotides are TGTGCCAGCAGTGAAACCCCTCCGCTAGCAGCGAACACCGGGGAGCTGTTTTTT. Protein: CASSETPPLAANTGELFF.

The chain couples TRBV10-2 to TRBJ1-1; the D gene is possibly TRBD1 (6 bases). Germline V gene sequence: CDR1 WSHSY, CDR2 SAAADI. This CDR3 spans 13 amino acids. V shed 7 bases and J shed 4 bases, with 13 bases lying between them. The DNA for the CDR3 is TGCGCCAGCAAACAGGGTTCGTTCACTGAAGCTTTCTTT. Translation gives CASKQGSFTEAFF.

This clone was seen only once. V usage is TRBV7-9 and J usage is TRBJ2-7, with TRBD1 matching 11 bases. V shed 5 bases and J 0 bases; nucleotides not matched to a gene: 3. CDR1 and CDR2 (germline): SEHNR, FQNEAQ (reference sequence). The CDR3 has 15 amino acids. The CDR3, as DNA: TGTGCCAGCAGCCCAGGGACAGGGGGCTCCTACGAGCAGTACTTC. This codes for CASSPGTGGSYEQYF.

CDR3 in DNA: TGTGCCAGCAGCCAAGAGGGAGGCTACGAGCAGTACTTC. Its protein is CASSQEGGYEQYF. The chain has TRBV4-2 and TRBJ2-7, with D perhaps TRBD2 (6 bases). The CDR3 has 13 residues. Trimming removed 0 bases from V and 3 bases from J, with 6 bases in between. Germline V gene data show CDR1 as LGHNA and CDR2 as YNFKEQ.

J is TRBJ1-2 and V is TRBV11-2; 8 nucleotides align to TRBD1. There are 12 residues in the CDR3. Germline V CDR1 and CDR2: SGHAT, FQNNGV. V lost 5 bases, J lost 7 bases, and 3 bases stayed unmatched. The CDR3 reads CASSEDRGGYTF. The CDR3 DNA is TGTGCCAGCAGCGAAGACAGGGGTGGCTACACCTTC.

The chain joins TRBV4-1 to TRBJ2-7; 7 nucleotides align to TRBD2. The CDR3 covers 11 residues. The germline gives CDR1 MGHRA, CDR2 YSYEKL. V lost 5 bases, J lost 8 bases, and 3 bases stayed unmatched. DNA for the CDR3: TGCGCCAGCAGCTCCGGGACTAAGCAGTACTTC. Its protein is CASSSGTKQYF.

The chain employs TRBV21-1 and TRBJ2-1; the table assigns TRBD1, which was not confirmed against the DNA. TRBV21-1 is listed as a pseudogene. This CDR3 region has 17 residues. CDR3 bases: TGTGCCAGCAGCAACCCAATCAGGGGGCAAGGTCGTTATGAGCAGTTCTTC. Its translation: CASSNPIRGQGRYEQFF.

The chain carries TRBV11-2 and TRBJ2-3; 8 nucleotides match TRBD1. The CDR3 covers 15 residues. The J segment lost 0 bases and the V segment lost 7 bases, leaving 6 bases of the junction unmatched. Germline assignment: CDR1 SGHAT and CDR2 FQNNGV. The CDR3 reads CASNLRTGSTDTQYF. The CDR3 nucleotides read TGTGCCAGCAACCTTAGGACAGGGAGCACAGATACGCAGTATTTT.

The V call is TRBV3-1 (or the pseudogene TRBV3-2), the J call TRBJ1-3; TRBD1 might be the D (6 bases). This CDR3 comprises 15 residues. Germline V CDR1 and CDR2: LGHDT, YNNKEL (reference sequence). Trimming cost V 3 bases and J 1 base, with 10 bases left between them. DNA for the CDR3: TGTGCCAGCAGCCAGAGGGGGACATCTGGAAACACCATATATTTT. Translated: CASSQRGTSGNTIYF.

The chain employs TRBV12-3 or TRBV12-4 and TRBJ1-2; 7 bases fit TRBD1. The CDR3 spans 13 residues. Unmatched junction bases numbered 5, after V lost 1 base and J lost 9 bases. Here the CDR3 DNA reads TGTGCCAGCAGTTTAGGGACAGGCGGGAGCTACACCTTC. Translating gives CASSLGTGGSYTF.

Only a few counts were recorded for this clone. The rearrangement links TRBV19 to TRBJ1-2; 10 bases match TRBD1. Germline-derived CDR1 and CDR2 are LNHDA and SQIVND (reference sequence). Germline trimming cut 5 bases from V and 6 bases from J; bases unmatched to any gene: 0. This CDR3 has 12 amino acids. The chain's CDR3 is CASSDRGHGYTF. Here the CDR3 DNA reads TGTGCCAGTAGTGACAGGGGGCATGGCTACACCTTC.

The gene calls are TRBV5-1 and TRBJ1-5; weak D call: TRBD1 (6 bases). V was cut by 4 bases and J by 0 bases, with 14 bases left in between. The CDR3 consists of 16 residues. Germline loops: CDR1 SGHRS, CDR2 YFSETQ. CDR3 in amino acids: CASSANRDYSNQPQHF. Written as DNA, the CDR3 is TGCGCCAGCAGCGCCAACAGGGACTATAGCAATCAGCCCCAGCATTTT.

The rearrangement uses TRBV11-3 and TRBJ2-1; TRBD1 agrees at 7 bases. CDR3 size: 13 residues. V shed 5 bases and J 6 bases; nucleotides not matched to a gene: 4. Germline loops: CDR1 SGHNT, CDR2 YENEEA. As DNA, the CDR3 is TGTGCCAGCAGCAAGGGGGCTCCCAATGAGCAGTTCTTC. Its translation: CASSKGAPNEQFF.

The chain is built from TRBV28 and TRBJ1-6; 7 bases are a match to TRBD1. This CDR3 comprises 14 residues. V lost 6 bases, J lost 7 bases, and 6 bases stayed unmatched. Per germline, CDR1 MDHEN and CDR2 SYDVKM. In DNA form, the CDR3 reads TGTGCCAGCAGGCAGACAGGGATGAATTCACCCCTCCACTTT. This sequence encodes CASRQTGMNSPLHF.

The genes are TRBV7-9 and TRBJ1-2; no definite D call. The V end was cut by 5 bases, the J end by 5 bases, with 6 bases between. The CDR3 is 11 amino acids. Germline V gene sequence: CDR1 SEHNR, CDR2 FQNEAQ (reference sequence). The CDR3 region is CASSQEYGYTF. In DNA form, the CDR3 reads TGTGCCAGCAGCCAAGAGTATGGCTACACCTTC.

The chain carries TRBV4-1 and TRBJ2-7, with D unresolved. The CDR3 contains 15 residues. V shed 3 bases and J shed 0 bases, with 12 bases lying between them. Germline V CDR1 and CDR2: MGHRA, YSYEKL. The CDR3 sequence is CASSHGVLSSYEQYF. The CDR3 bases are TGCGCCAGCAGCCACGGAGTATTGTCCTCCTACGAGCAGTACTTC.